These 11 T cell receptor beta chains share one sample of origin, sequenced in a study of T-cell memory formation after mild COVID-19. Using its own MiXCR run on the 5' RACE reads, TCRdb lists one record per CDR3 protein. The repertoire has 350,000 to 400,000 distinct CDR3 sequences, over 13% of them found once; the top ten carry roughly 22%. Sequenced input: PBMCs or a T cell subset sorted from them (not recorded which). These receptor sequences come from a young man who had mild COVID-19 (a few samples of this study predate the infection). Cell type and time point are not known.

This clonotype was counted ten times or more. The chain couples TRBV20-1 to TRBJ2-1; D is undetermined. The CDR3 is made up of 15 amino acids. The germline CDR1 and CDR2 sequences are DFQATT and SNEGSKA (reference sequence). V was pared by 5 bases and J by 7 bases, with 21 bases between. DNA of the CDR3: TGCAGTGCTTCTATTGACTTCGGTACGGTTAATGAGCAGTTCTTC. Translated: CSASIDFGTVNEQFF.

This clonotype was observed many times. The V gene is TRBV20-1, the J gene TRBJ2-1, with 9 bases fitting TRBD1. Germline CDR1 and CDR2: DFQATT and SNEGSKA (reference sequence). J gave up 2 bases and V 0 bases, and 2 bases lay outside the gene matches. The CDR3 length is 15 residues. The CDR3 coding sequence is TGCAGTGCTAGAGACCGGGACAGGGCCTACAATGAGCAGTTCTTC. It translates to CSARDRDRAYNEQFF.

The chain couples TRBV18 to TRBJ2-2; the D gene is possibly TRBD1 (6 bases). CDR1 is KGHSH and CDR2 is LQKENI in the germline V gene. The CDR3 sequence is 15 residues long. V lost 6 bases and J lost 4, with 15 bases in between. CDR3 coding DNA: TGTGCCAGCTCCCGACGTGAAGGGGGCACCGGGGAGCTGTTTTTT. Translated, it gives CASSRREGGTGELFF.

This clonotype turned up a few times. DNA for the CDR3: TGTGCCTGGAGGAGGAGGGAGCTGGGGCCGAACTATGGCTACACCTTC. Encoded protein: CAWRRRELGPNYGYTF. The V call is TRBV30, the J call TRBJ1-2; tentatively, D is TRBD1 (5 bases). The CDR3 has 16 amino acids. Trimming took 3 bases from V and 2 from J, leaving 19 bases between them. CDR1 and CDR2 (germline): GTSNPN, SVGIG (reference sequence). Drawing the rest from reference TRBV30 and TRBJ1-2, the complete variable domain is SQTIHQWPATLVQPVGSPLSLECTVEGTSNPNLYWYRQAAGRGLQLLFYSVGIGQISSEVPQNLSASRPQDRQFILSSKKLLLSDSGFYLCAWRRRELGPNYGYTFGSGTRLTVV.

The CDR3: CASSRTGTTNTGELFF. The CDR3 coding sequence is TGTGCCAGCAGCCGTACCGGGACAACGAACACCGGGGAGCTGTTTTTT. The V and J genes are TRBV5-6 and TRBJ2-2, with D possibly TRBD1 on 6 matching bases. CDR3 size: 16 residues. The germline gives CDR1 SGHDT, CDR2 YYEEEE. The V gene lost 4 bases and the J gene lost 0 bases, with 13 bases spanning the gap.

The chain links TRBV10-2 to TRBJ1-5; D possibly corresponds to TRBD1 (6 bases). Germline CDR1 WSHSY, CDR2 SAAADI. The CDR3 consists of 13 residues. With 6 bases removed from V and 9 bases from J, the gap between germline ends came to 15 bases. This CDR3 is CASSPGAVGPQHF. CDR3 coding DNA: TGCGCCAGCAGCCCAGGGGCGGTGGGGCCCCAGCATTTT.

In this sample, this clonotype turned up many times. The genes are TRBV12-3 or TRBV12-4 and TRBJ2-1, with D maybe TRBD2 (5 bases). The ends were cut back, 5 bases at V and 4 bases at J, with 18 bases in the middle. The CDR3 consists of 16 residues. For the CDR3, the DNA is TGTGCCAGCAGTGAGGAACGGGGTAGTACATACAATGAGCAGTTCTTC. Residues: CASSEERGSTYNEQFF.

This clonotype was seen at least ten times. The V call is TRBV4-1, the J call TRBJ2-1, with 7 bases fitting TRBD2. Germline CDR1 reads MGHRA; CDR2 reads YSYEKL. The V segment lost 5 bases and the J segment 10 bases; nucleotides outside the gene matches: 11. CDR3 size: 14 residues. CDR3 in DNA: TGCGCCAGCAGCTCGACCGGGGCCGGGAGGGAGCAGTTCTTC. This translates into CASSSTGAGREQFF.

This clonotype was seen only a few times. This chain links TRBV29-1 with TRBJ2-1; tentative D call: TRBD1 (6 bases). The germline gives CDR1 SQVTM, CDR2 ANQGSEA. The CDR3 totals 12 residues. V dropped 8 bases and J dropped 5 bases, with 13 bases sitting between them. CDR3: CSPRTEHNEQFF. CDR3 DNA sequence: TGCAGCCCCCGGACAGAGCACAATGAGCAGTTCTTC.

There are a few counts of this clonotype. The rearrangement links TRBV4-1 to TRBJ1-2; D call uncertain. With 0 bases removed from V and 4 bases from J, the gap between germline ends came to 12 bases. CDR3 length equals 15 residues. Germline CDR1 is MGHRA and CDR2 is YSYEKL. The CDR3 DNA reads TGCGCCAGCAGCCAAGACGTGGGAGTCAGCTATGGCTACACCTTC. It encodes CASSQDVGVSYGYTF.

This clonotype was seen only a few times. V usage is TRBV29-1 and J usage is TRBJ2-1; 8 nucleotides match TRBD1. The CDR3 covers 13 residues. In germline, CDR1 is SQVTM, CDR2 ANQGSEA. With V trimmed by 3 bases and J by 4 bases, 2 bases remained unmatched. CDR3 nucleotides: TGCAGCGTTGACAGGGGGCTATACAATGAGCAGTTCTTC. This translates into CSVDRGLYNEQFF.